Below, one TCR beta chain is given with its context. What it binds is not known. This entry comes from a study of OX40 agonist ivuxolimab in advanced cancers. For the study at large: The treatment was a fully human IgG2 OX40 agonist, ivuxolimab. Partial response was recorded in three patients: one hepatocellular carcinoma and two cutaneous melanoma cases.

Some clones are missing from TCRdb's copy, which holds only in-frame ones; the method was immunoSEQ multiplex PCR. The sample includes more than 80,000 clones, less than 95% of them seen just once. Study-level findings and limits: Relatively little clonal expansion, among the lowest observed, appeared in partial responders at 0.1-3.0 mg/kg.

J lost 6 bases, V lost 9 bases, and 16 bases had no gene match. The CDR3 runs to 15 residues. CDR1 and CDR2 from the germline V gene are SGHNT and YENEEA. Specimen: CD4+ or CD8+ T cells sorted from blood, collected in a trial of the OX40 agonist ivuxolimab. This TCR was sampled from an adult with an advanced solid tumor such as melanoma, head and neck, liver or kidney cancer. The chain employs TRBV11-3 and TRBJ2-7; 8 bases are a match to TRBD1. The CDR3 DNA follows: TGTGCCAGTAGTCCCTTCCCCGGGACAGGAGCCGAGCAGTACTTC. It codes for CASSPFPGTGAEQYF.